The next 3 T cell receptor beta chains were all read from a single sample in a study of shared clonotypes between healthy human individuals (dated by TCRdb to the early 2020s). The library came from the immunoSEQ multiplex PCR assay. Drawn from immuneACCESS, this table holds only the in-frame rearrangements with V and J called that TCRdb kept. Clones are partly lost; checked studies trace under half to an unresolved V gene and leave the rest unexplained. Counted in this sample were some 200,000 clones; 85% to 95% of them appeared once. Of the sample, 0.067% is held by the ten largest clones. Material for sequencing was naive CD4+ T cells sorted from blood. Taken with the paper, the label for cell subset or site translates to: CD45RA+ positively selected. These receptor sequences come from a woman in her 30s in good health.

In this sample, this clone turned up once. The rearrangement uses TRBV11-2 and TRBJ2-7; 10 nucleotides align to TRBD1. The CDR3 consists of 15 residues. V dropped 4 bases and J dropped 6; count of bases not matched to a gene: 9. Germline V CDR1 and CDR2: SGHAT, FQNNGV. DNA for the CDR3: TGTGCCAGCAGCTCCCTCGAGGGACAGGGGCGCGAGCAGTACTTC. This codes for CASSSLEGQGREQYF.

This clone was seen once. The chain combines TRBV5-4 with TRBJ2-5, with D possibly TRBD1 on 6 matching bases. The J call may be in error: the DNA end matches TRBJ2-7 better. Germline assignment: CDR1 SGHNT and CDR2 YYREEE (reference sequence). The CDR3 consists of 16 residues. The CDR3 loop reads CASGLQGDTLNYEQYF. CDR3 DNA: TGTGCCAGCGGACTTCAAGGGGACACCCTAAACTACGAGCAGTACTTC.

The rearrangement joins TRBV28 to TRBJ1-2; D gene uncertain. CDR1 is MDHEN, CDR2 SYDVKM, per germline. The CDR3 is 15 residues long. Trimming took off 3 bases at V and 4 bases at J, with 15 bases between the two ends. CDR3 protein: CASSLGKGTLYGYTF. In DNA, the CDR3 is TGTGCCAGCAGTTTGGGAAAGGGCACCCTCTATGGCTACACCTTC.